The present T cell receptor beta chain was sequenced within a study of blood T cell repertoires in COVID-19. Across the whole study: Acute and convalescent COVID-19 samples came from the United States, Italy and Spain. T cells, B-cell-depleted T cells, or PBMCs provided the cDNA or gDNA that served as material.

Germline V gene data show CDR1 as SGHTA and CDR2 as FQGNSA. V gave up 1 base and J gave up 7 bases, with 20 bases separating them. The CDR3 extends over 18 amino acids. In the original workflow: Using reference gene primer amplification, nucleated cell counts were estimated. Data came from immunoSEQ multiplex PCR; TCRdb stores just in-frame clones and leaves some out. V and J calls and clone size follow that table, whereas D and trimming were derived from the DNA. Of about 170,000 clones in the sample, 84% are singletons; the top ten hold approximately 11%. The J gene is TRBJ1-6, the V gene TRBV7-2, with D perhaps matching TRBD1 (5 bases). The sequenced sample consisted of peripheral blood. The sequence came from a man between 65 and 85 years old with active or convalescent COVID-19. The DNA for the CDR3 is TGTGCCAGCAGCTTAGAAGGGGCGCGCGCTATTACAAATTCACCCCTCCACTTT. Translating it yields CASSLEGARAITNSPLHF.